This T cell receptor beta chain was sequenced during a study of T cell responses to AZD1222 COVID-19 vaccine. Method: immunoSEQ multiplex PCR; TCRdb's copy keeps in-frame clones and lacks some. The sample consists of some 140,000 clones, 85% to 95% of them appearing once. For this clone: An end of the junction differs from the germline gene, which may be a read error.

Per the germline V gene, CDR1 is MGHRA and CDR2 is YSYEKL. This CDR3 has 13 residues. The chain is built from TRBV4-1 and TRBJ1-4; D might be TRBD1 (6 bases). This TCR derives from an adult who received the AZD1222 COVID-19 vaccine. The input for sequencing was peripheral blood, taken 28 days after the second AZD1222 dose. CDR3 residues: CASSHERQGTLVF. Here the CDR3 DNA reads TGCGCCAGCAGCCACGAAAGGCAGGGGACACTTGTTTTT.